This T cell receptor (beta chain) was retrieved from a study of T-cell memory formation after mild COVID-19. Study-level findings and limits: Some clones that responded were present in memory (sampled pre-infection), which suggests cross-reactive memory joined. Specificity for SARS-CoV-2 was not confirmed among the second-wave clones peaking on day 37.

In regard to this clonotype: Its antigen is unidentified.

5'RACE with constant-segment primers yielded barcoded, UMI-tagged TCR alpha and TCR beta cDNA libraries. TCRdb fed the 5' RACE reads into MiXCR, producing one record per CDR3 protein. In the table there are about 340,000 distinct CDR3 sequences, 20% to 25% of which are singletons. V lost 1 base, J lost 4 bases, and 7 bases lay in between. Germline V gene data show CDR1 as SGHVS and CDR2 as FNYEAQ. The CDR3 runs to 13 residues. The receptor comes from a young man who had mild COVID-19 (a few samples of this study predate the infection). Cell type and time point are not known. The sample comprised PBMCs or a T cell subset sorted from them (not recorded which). The V and J genes are TRBV7-6 and TRBJ1-1; no definite D call. The CDR3 loop is CASSLGESTEAFF. CDR3 in DNA: TGTGCCAGCAGCTTAGGAGAAAGCACTGAAGCTTTCTTT.